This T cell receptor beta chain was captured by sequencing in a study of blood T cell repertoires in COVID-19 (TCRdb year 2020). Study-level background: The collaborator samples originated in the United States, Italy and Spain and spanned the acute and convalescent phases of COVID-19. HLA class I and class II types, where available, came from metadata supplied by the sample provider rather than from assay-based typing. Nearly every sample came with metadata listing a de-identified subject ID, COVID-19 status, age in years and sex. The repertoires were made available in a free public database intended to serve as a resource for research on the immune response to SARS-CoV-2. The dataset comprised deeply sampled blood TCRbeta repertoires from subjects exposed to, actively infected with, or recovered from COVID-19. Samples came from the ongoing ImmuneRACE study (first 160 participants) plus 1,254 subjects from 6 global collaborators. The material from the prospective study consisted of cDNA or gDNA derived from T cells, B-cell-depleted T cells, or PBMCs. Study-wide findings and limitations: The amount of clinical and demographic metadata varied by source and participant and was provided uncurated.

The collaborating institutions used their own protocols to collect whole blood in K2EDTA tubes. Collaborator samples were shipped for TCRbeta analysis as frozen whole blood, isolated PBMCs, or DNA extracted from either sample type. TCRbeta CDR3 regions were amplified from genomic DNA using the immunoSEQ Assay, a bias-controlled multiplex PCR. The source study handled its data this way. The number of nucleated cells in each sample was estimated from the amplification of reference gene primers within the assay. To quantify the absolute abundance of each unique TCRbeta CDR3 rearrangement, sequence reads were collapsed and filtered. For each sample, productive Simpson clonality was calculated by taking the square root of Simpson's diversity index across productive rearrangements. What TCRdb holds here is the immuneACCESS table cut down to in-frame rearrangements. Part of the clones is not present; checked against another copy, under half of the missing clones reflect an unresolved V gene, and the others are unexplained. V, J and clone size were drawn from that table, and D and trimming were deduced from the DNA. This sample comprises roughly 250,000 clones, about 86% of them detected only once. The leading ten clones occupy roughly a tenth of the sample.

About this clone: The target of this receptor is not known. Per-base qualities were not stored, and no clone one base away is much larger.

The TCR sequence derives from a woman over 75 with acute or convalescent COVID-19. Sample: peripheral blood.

The nucleotide sequence reads as follows: TGTGCCATCAGGGCCTATGGGGGGGATGAAAAACTGTTTTTT. Translated, it gives CAIRAYGGDEKLFF. The chain joins TRBV10-3 to TRBJ1-4; TRBD1 is perhaps the D gene, given 5 matching bases. According to the germline V gene, CDR1 reads ENHRY and CDR2 reads SYGVKD. At the junction V is shortened by 6 bases and J by 6 bases, with 14 bases in between. The CDR3, from cysteine to phenylalanine, totals 14 residues. Just the 42-base CDR3 DNA is kept, in frame starting at base 1.